This is a list of T cell receptor beta chains from one sample in a study of early T cells in non-severe SARS-CoV-2 infection. TCRdb called the 5' RACE reads again in MiXCR, with one record for every CDR3 protein. The sample shows about 70,000 distinct CDR3 sequences, more than 14% of them seen only once. Sequenced material: whole blood, taken at baseline. All receptors derive from an adult who was a healthcare worker with PCR-confirmed SARS-CoV-2 infection or an uninfected control (not recorded which). CDR3s include the opening cysteine and the closing phenylalanine or tryptophan. The order of the fields is J gene, clone size, D gene, V gene, CDR3 protein, CDR3 DNA. D genes are given only for firm matches. Clone sizes are given selectively: once, few, many, or a class where the clone is expanded.

>TRBJ2-7|many|-|TRBV19
CASSPRSWAEPYEQYF
TGTGCCAGTAGCCCCAGGTCCTGGGCGGAACCTTACGAGCAGTACTTC
>TRBJ2-1|-|TRBD2|TRBV30
CAWSVLLAGAGNEQFF
TGTGCCTGGAGTGTATTGCTAGCGGGAGCAGGGAATGAGCAGTTCTTC
>TRBJ2-7|few|-|TRBV29-1
CSVANRRAGRGEQYF
TGCAGCGTTGCGAACCGACGGGCAGGCCGTGGCGAGCAGTACTTC
>TRBJ2-7|-|TRBD2|TRBV7-2
CASSLLGLAGALEQYF
TGTGCCAGCAGCCTCCTTGGGCTAGCGGGAGCTCTCGAGCAGTACTTC
>TRBJ2-1|-|TRBD1|TRBV20-1
CSAKGQDNEQFF
TGCAGTGCTAAAGGACAGGACAATGAGCAGTTCTTC
>TRBJ2-7|many|-|TRBV6-5
CASTIHSGMTESYEQYF
TGTGCCAGCACTATCCATTCCGGGATGACAGAGTCCTACGAGCAGTACTTC
>TRBJ2-1|-|TRBD2|TRBV9
CASSIGGGPGEQFF
TGTGCCAGCAGCATCGGGGGAGGGCCAGGTGAGCAGTTCTTC
>TRBJ2-7|many|-|TRBV20-1
CSARDGSPYEQYF
TGCAGTGCTAGGGACGGATCTCCCTACGAGCAGTACTTC
>TRBJ2-3|-|TRBD2|TRBV3-1
CASRHSGSADTQYF
TGTGCCAGCAGGCATAGCGGGAGCGCAGATACGCAGTATTTT
>TRBJ2-3|many|-|TRBV2
CASRRDSPSTDTQYF
TGTGCCAGCCGGCGGGACAGCCCTAGCACAGATACGCAGTATTTT
>TRBJ2-7|-|TRBD1|TRBV9
CASSIGQGVVYEQYF
TGTGCCAGCAGCATAGGACAGGGTGTCGTCTACGAGCAGTACTTC
>TRBJ1-6|few|-|TRBV11-2
CASSPPGRGGSPLHF
TGTGCCAGCAGCCCCCCCGGCAGGGGAGGATCACCCCTCCACTTT
>TRBJ2-5|few|TRBD1|TRBV20-1
CSARDGSDRGWETQYF
TGCAGTGCTAGAGATGGATCGGACAGGGGTTGGGAGACCCAGTACTTC
>TRBJ2-1|-|-|TRBV20-1
CSAKKHPPYNEQFF
TGCAGTGCCAAGAAACACCCCCCCTACAATGAGCAGTTCTTC
>TRBJ1-5|few|-|TRBV6-2/TRBV6-3
CASSYTGRSNQPQHF
TGTGCCAGCAGTTACACCGGACGCAGCAATCAGCCCCAGCATTTT
>TRBJ2-3|few|-|TRBV18
CASSPIDSPDTQYF
TGTGCCAGCTCACCAATTGATAGTCCAGATACGCAGTATTTT
>TRBJ1-1|few|-|TRBV27
CASSFEMNTEAFF
TGTGCCAGCAGTTTTGAAATGAACACTGAAGCTTTCTTT
>TRBJ2-4|few|-|TRBV2
CASSEVQIQYF
TGTGCCAGCAGTGAGGTTCAGATTCAGTACTTC
>TRBJ2-3|-|TRBD1|TRBV18
CASSPGRDRGSGTQYF
TGTGCCAGCTCACCCGGCCGGGACAGGGGTTCAGGGACGCAGTATTTT
>TRBJ2-1|many|TRBD2|TRBV27
CASRDYQTYNEQFF
TGTGCCAGCCGGGACTACCAAACCTACAATGAGCAGTTCTTC
>TRBJ2-7|-|TRBD2|TRBV28
CASSGTRGYEQYF
TGTGCCAGCAGTGGGACTAGGGGCTACGAGCAGTACTTC
>TRBJ2-7|-|-|TRBV7-9
CASSLTGVGHEQYF
TGTGCCAGCAGCTTGACAGGAGTAGGGCACGAGCAGTACTTC
>TRBJ1-6|-|-|TRBV28
CASSLPGDSYNSPLHF
TGTGCCAGCAGTTTACCAGGGGACTCCTATAATTCACCCCTCCACTTT
>TRBJ2-1|many|-|TRBV4-1
CASSQVASDYNEQFF
TGCGCCAGCAGCCAAGTTGCTAGCGACTACAATGAGCAGTTCTTC
>TRBJ1-1|-|-|TRBV20-1
CSARVAGALHPPGAFF
TGCAGTGCTAGGGTGGCAGGTGCCCTTCATCCACCCGGAGCTTTCTTT
>TRBJ1-1|many|-|TRBV7-9
CASSSRGETTEAFF
TGTGCCAGCAGCTCACGGGGGGAGACCACTGAAGCTTTCTTT
>TRBJ1-2|-|TRBD1|TRBV20-1
CSDTGQGIRGYTF
TGCAGTGACACTGGACAGGGTATTCGTGGCTACACCTTC
>TRBJ2-7|many|TRBD1|TRBV25-1
CASSLQGTHEQYF
TGTGCCAGCAGTCTACAGGGGACCCACGAGCAGTACTTC
>TRBJ2-1|medium-sized|-|TRBV3-1
CASSQGTGPRNEQFF
TGTGCCAGCAGCCAGGGAACGGGACCAAGGAATGAGCAGTTCTTC